The subject of this entry is one T cell receptor (beta chain). A read error may produce the germline difference seen at one junction end. This sample was included in a study of CD8 T cells in ankylosing spondylitis. This CDR3 has 14 residues. Per the germline V gene, CDR1 is DFQATT and CDR2 is SNEGSKA (reference sequence). TCRdb fed the 5' RACE reads into MiXCR, producing one record per CDR3 protein. The sample shows around 210,000 distinct CDR3 sequences, less than 9.5% of them seen only once. The clonotype was recovered from a female donor with ankylosing spondylitis or in good health (not recorded which). The chain recombines TRBV20-1 with TRBJ2-1; 14 bases line up with TRBD2. The source material was blood, either unsorted or a sorted T cell fraction (not recorded which). The CDR3 spells CSAMGLAGVVIRVF. For the CDR3, the DNA is TGCAGTGCAATGGGACTAGCGGGAGTCGTGATCAGAGTCTTC.